Below, 15 T cell receptor beta chains from the same sample are listed, as sequenced in a study of shared clonotypes between healthy human individuals. Measured with immunoSEQ multiplex PCR; TCRdb has only the in-frame clones, and not every one. The sample holds hundreds of thousands of clones, about 97% seen once. The source material was naive CD4+ T cells sorted from blood. The sample's subset: CD45RA+ positively selected. The receptor set was obtained from a woman younger than 45 in good health.

The rearrangement joins TRBV13 to TRBJ2-7, with a weak D call TRBD1 (6 bases). The CDR3 extends over 16 amino acids. The germline V gene has CDR1 PRHDT and CDR2 FYEKMQ (reference sequence). Between the trimmed V and J ends, which lost 0 bases and 2 bases, there was a span of 14 bases. CDR3 sequence (DNA): TGTGCCAGCAGCTTAGGCCGAACAGGGTACACCTACGAGCAGTACTTC. This codes for CASSLGRTGYTYEQYF.

This chain links TRBV5-4 with TRBJ2-5, with TRBD2 as a possible D gene (5 bases). With the DNA end fitting TRBJ2-7 better, the J assignment may be wrong. The CDR3 consists of 13 residues. Per germline, CDR1 SGHNT and CDR2 YYREEE (reference sequence). This CDR3 is CASSLAGTYEQYF. Written as DNA, the CDR3 is TGTGCCAGCAGCTTGGCCGGGACCTACGAGCAGTACTTC.

The gene calls are TRBV5-4 and TRBJ1-1, with D possibly TRBD1 on 5 matching bases. Trimming pared 3 bases from V and 0 bases from J, leaving 12 bases between. This CDR3 is 15 amino acids long. Germline CDR1 SGHNT, CDR2 YYREEE (reference sequence). CDR3 region: CASSSGMRMNTEAFF. The CDR3 DNA reads TGTGCCAGCAGCTCAGGGATGCGCATGAACACTGAAGCTTTCTTT.

The J gene is TRBJ1-5, the V gene TRBV5-6; D is uncertain. Trimming shortened V by 2 bases and J by 0 bases, and 9 bases separated the two germline ends. Germline V gives CDR1 SGHDT, CDR2 YYEEEE. CDR3 length: 15 amino acids. The CDR3 region is CASSFYGYSNQPQHF. The CDR3 bases are TGTGCCAGCAGCTTTTACGGTTATAGCAATCAGCCCCAGCATTTT.

The chain employs TRBV19 and TRBJ2-7; no reliable D call. The germline CDR1 and CDR2 sequences are LNHDA and SQIVND (reference sequence). The CDR3 loop spans 13 amino acids. Deletions cut 2 bases from V and 6 bases from J, with 11 bases between. The CDR3 DNA reads as TGTGCCAGTAGTATAAGGTTATCAAGCGAGCAGTACTTC. This encodes CASSIRLSSEQYF.

The rearrangement joins TRBV6-6 to TRBJ1-4, with TRBD1 matching over 7 bases. With V trimmed by 6 bases and J by 1 base, 2 bases remained unmatched. Per the germline V gene, CDR1 is MNHNY and CDR2 is SVGAGI (reference sequence). This CDR3 has 14 residues. The CDR3 DNA reads TGTGCCAGCAGACCAGGGGGAACTAATGAAAAACTGTTTTTT. This codes for CASRPGGTNEKLFF.

The chain carries TRBV7-9 and TRBJ2-7, with 9 nucleotides matching TRBD2. The trim removed 5 bases at V and 12 bases at J, leaving 11 bases unmatched. The CDR3 has 13 amino acids. Germline V lookup: CDR1 SEHNR, CDR2 FQNEAQ (reference sequence). Written as DNA, the CDR3 is TGTGCCAGCAGCGACCACAATAGCGGGAGCCGGTACTTC. Residues: CASSDHNSGSRYF.

V gene TRBV7-6 combines with J gene TRBJ2-7, with D possibly TRBD1 on 6 matching bases. Trimming pared 5 bases from V and 3 bases from J, leaving 26 bases between. The CDR3 runs to 18 residues. Germline V gene lookup returns CDR1 SGHVS and CDR2 FNYEAQ. CDR3 protein: CASSREQGTPVYDYEQYF. The CDR3 region has the DNA TGTGCCAGCAGCCGAGAACAGGGTACGCCTGTGTATGACTACGAGCAGTACTTC.

The rearrangement joins TRBV28 to TRBJ2-1; 7 positions agree with TRBD2. The length of the CDR3 is 17 residues. V gave up 3 bases and J gave up 2 bases; unmatched junction bases: 10. CDR1 and CDR2 from the germline V gene are MDHEN and SYDVKM. CDR3 bases: TGTGCCAGCAGTTTCCGGGGAGGGGCGAATACCTACAATGAGCAGTTCTTC. Translating it yields CASSFRGGANTYNEQFF.

As concerns this clone: The sample carries other DNA sequences with the same CDR3. The CDR3 loop is CATSRSGSSYNEQFF. The CDR3 bases are TGTGCCACCAGCAGAAGCGGGAGCTCCTACAATGAGCAGTTCTTC. The chain carries TRBV15 and TRBJ2-1, with 8 bases that match TRBD2. CDR1 and CDR2 from the germline V gene are LNHNV and YYDKDF (reference sequence). The J segment lost 0 bases and the V segment lost 2 bases, leaving 0 bases of the junction unmatched. The CDR3 runs to 15 residues.

To note about this clone: Other DNA sequences in this sample translate to the same CDR3. V usage is TRBV28 and J usage is TRBJ2-7; D is perhaps TRBD1 or TRBD2 (5 bases each). The CDR3 is made up of 13 amino acids. The germline CDR1 and CDR2 sequences are MDHEN and SYDVKM. V was shortened by 4 bases and J by 4 bases, with 11 bases between the two germline ends. Here the CDR3 reads CASSSGDLYEQYF. CDR3 nucleotides: TGTGCCAGCAGTTCTGGGGACCTTTACGAGCAGTACTTC.

This chain connects TRBV11-2 to TRBJ1-2, with a weak D call TRBD1 (6 bases). Trimming took 1 base from V and 6 from J, leaving 9 bases between them. The CDR3 length is 13 residues. The germline V gene encodes CDR1 SGHAT and CDR2 FQNNGV. CDR3 in DNA: TGTGCCAGCAGCTTAGCAGGGGACGATGGCTACACCTTC. As protein: CASSLAGDDGYTF.

The chain recombines TRBV6-1 with TRBJ1-1; D is unresolved. Trimming removed 4 bases from V and 3 bases from J, with 9 bases in between. Germline V gene lookup returns CDR1 MNHNS and CDR2 SASEGT. The CDR3 is 13 amino acids. The CDR3 here is CASSAVRYTEAFF. In DNA, the CDR3 is TGTGCCAGCAGTGCCGTCAGGTACACTGAAGCTTTCTTT.

This chain connects TRBV28 to TRBJ2-7; D remains ambiguous. Germline values: CDR1 MDHEN, CDR2 SYDVKM. Trimming pared 7 bases from V and 7 bases from J, leaving 17 bases between. The CDR3 has 13 amino acids. CDR3 amino acids: CASNGFRSGEQYF. CDR3 DNA: TGTGCCAGCAACGGGTTTCGATCCGGGGAGCAGTACTTC.

The chain's CDR3 is CASSQDGDRGWEKLFF. Written as DNA, the CDR3 is TGCGCCAGCAGCCAAGATGGAGACAGGGGATGGGAAAAACTGTTTTTT. This chain connects TRBV4-1 to TRBJ1-4; 8 nucleotides agree with TRBD1. V trimming: 0 bases; J trimming: 8 bases; junction bases outside the gene matches: 8. Per the germline V gene, CDR1 is MGHRA and CDR2 is YSYEKL. CDR3 size: 16 residues.